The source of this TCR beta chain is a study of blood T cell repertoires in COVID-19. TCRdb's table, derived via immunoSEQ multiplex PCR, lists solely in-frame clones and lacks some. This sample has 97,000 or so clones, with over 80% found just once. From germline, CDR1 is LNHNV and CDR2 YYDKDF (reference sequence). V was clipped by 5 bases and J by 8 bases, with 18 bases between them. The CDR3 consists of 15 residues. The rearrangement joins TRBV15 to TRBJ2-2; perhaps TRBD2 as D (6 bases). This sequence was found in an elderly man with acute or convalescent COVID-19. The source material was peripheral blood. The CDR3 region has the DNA TGTGCCACCAGCGGGGGGACCCCCGATTTAGGGGAGCTGTTTTTT. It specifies CATSGGTPDLGELFF.